This is a list of T cell receptor beta chains from one sample in a study of T cell changes during pregnancy in multiple sclerosis. The method was immunoSEQ multiplex PCR; TCRdb's version includes in-frame clones alone and lacks a portion of them. The sample lists about 59,000 clones; approximately 92% were seen once. The material was CD4+ T cells from peripheral blood mononuclear cells, obtained before pregnancy. Receptors were obtained from a female donor with multiple sclerosis, enrolled in a pregnancy study. The CDR3 runs from the conserved cysteine through the conserved F or W. Fields, in order: J gene, V gene, clone size, D gene, CDR3 protein, CDR3 DNA. D genes are given only for firm matches. Size is stated for part of the rows, as once, few or many counts, or as a class when the clone is expanded.

TRBJ2-3 TRBV7-2 . TRBD2 CASTQGIAGRTDTQYF TGTGCCAGCACCCAAGGGATAGCGGGACGCACAGATACGCAGTATTTT
TRBJ1-1 TRBV5-1 once TRBD1 CASSLGSGWDRGRTEAFF TGCGCCAGCAGCTTGGGGAGTGGATGGGACAGAGGGCGTACTGAAGCTTTCTTT
TRBJ2-1 TRBV4-2 . TRBD2 CASSQGLTSGKYNEQFF TGTGCCAGCAGCCAAGGTCTGACTAGCGGAAAATACAATGAGCAGTTCTTC
TRBJ2-7 TRBV5-1 . TRBD1 CASSIGTGGGASYEQYF TGCGCCAGCAGCATCGGGACAGGGGGCGGCGCGTCCTACGAGCAGTACTTC
TRBJ1-3 TRBV6-5 . . CASSYGATGNTIYF TGTGCCAGCAGTTACGGGGCAACTGGAAACACCATATATTTT
TRBJ2-5 TRBV7-9 . . CASSPTSFQYF TGTGCCAGCAGCCCTACTAGCTTCCAGTACTTC
TRBJ1-6 TRBV15 . . CATSSITGSNSPLHF TGTGCCACCAGCAGCATTACAGGGTCTAATTCACCCCTCCACTTT
TRBJ1-2 TRBV4-2 . TRBD1 CASSQEGQGLWFFGGYTF TGTGCCAGCAGCCAAGAGGGACAGGGACTCTGGTTTTTCGGGGGCTACACCTTC
TRBJ1-1 TRBV5-1 once . CASSLRGSGDGREAFF TGCGCCAGCAGCTTGCGGGGTTCGGGGGATGGTCGTGAAGCTTTCTTT
TRBJ2-2 TRBV14 . . CASSQWSAGNTGELFF TGTGCCAGCAGCCAATGGTCGGCGGGTAACACCGGGGAGCTGTTTTTT
TRBJ1-5 TRBV18 . TRBD1 CASSRDRSNQPQHF TGTGCCAGCTCACGGGACAGGAGCAATCAGCCCCAGCATTTT
TRBJ1-2 TRBV18 . . CASSPVGGEAVGYTF TGTGCCAGCTCACCAGTCGGGGGAGAGGCGGTTGGCTACACCTTC
TRBJ1-2 TRBV5-4 . . CASSFAGADGYTF TGTGCCAGCAGCTTTGCTGGGGCTGATGGCTACACCTTC
TRBJ2-1 TRBV11-1 . TRBD1 CASSSRTGGEQFF TGTGCCAGCAGCTCCAGGACAGGGGGCGAGCAGTTCTTC
TRBJ1-1 TRBV5-4 . TRBD1 CASSGVGTGKNTEAFF TGTGCCAGCAGCGGGGTTGGGACAGGGAAGAACACTGAAGCTTTCTTT
TRBJ2-5 TRBV6-6 . . CASSPRVMETQYF TGTGCCAGCAGTCCCAGGGTGATGGAGACCCAGTACTTC
TRBJ1-4 TRBV10-3 few . CAISESGGPNEKLFF TGTGCCATCAGTGAGTCGGGGGGACCTAATGAAAAACTGTTTTTT
TRBJ1-2 TRBV16 . . CASSLSRGISYTF TGTGCCAGCAGCCTCTCGAGAGGGATTAGCTACACCTTC
TRBJ2-7 TRBV28 . TRBD1 CASSLIGQGTYEQYF TGTGCCAGCAGTTTAATTGGACAGGGGACGTACGAGCAGTACTTC
TRBJ2-7 TRBV18 . TRBD2 CASSPGTSRYEQYF TGTGCCAGCTCACCTGGGACTAGCCGATACGAGCAGTACTTC
TRBJ1-1 TRBV29-1 . . CSALGVNTEAFF TGCAGCGCCCTCGGGGTTAACACTGAAGCTTTCTTT
TRBJ2-6 TRBV11-2 once . CASSNQFSGANVLTF TGTGCCAGCAGTAATCAGTTTTCTGGGGCCAACGTCCTGACTTTC
TRBJ1-1 TRBV9 . . CASSVGVGAGPDTEAFF TGTGCCAGCAGCGTAGGGGTCGGGGCGGGGCCCGACACTGAAGCTTTCTTT
TRBJ2-1 TRBV7-8 . TRBD1 CASSMGQGAEQFF TGTGCCAGCAGCATGGGACAGGGTGCTGAGCAGTTCTTC
TRBJ2-1 TRBV5-1 . TRBD1 CASSFDRGNNEQFF TGCGCCAGCAGCTTCGACAGGGGGAACAATGAGCAGTTCTTC
TRBJ2-5 TRBV5-1 . TRBD1 CASSLQGAAETQYF TGCGCCAGCAGCTTGCAGGGGGCGGCGGAGACCCAGTACTTC
TRBJ1-2 TRBV6-5 . . CASSYTGTHYTF TGTGCCAGCAGTTACACCGGGACACACTACACCTTC
TRBJ2-5 TRBV4-1 . . CASSQVAGFQETQYF TGCGCCAGCAGCCAAGTAGCAGGGTTCCAAGAGACCCAGTACTTC
TRBJ2-7 TRBV7-2 . . CASSFQRAPYEQYF TGTGCCAGCAGCTTCCAGCGGGCCCCCTACGAGCAGTACTTC
TRBJ2-7 TRBV5-1 . . CASCLDFSYEQYF TGCGCCAGCTGCCTGGACTTCTCCTACGAGCAGTACTTC
TRBJ2-1 TRBV11-3 . TRBD2 CASSLDRSSGSSYNEQFF TGTGCCAGCAGCTTAGATCGCAGTAGCGGGAGCTCCTACAATGAGCAGTTCTTC
TRBJ1-3 TRBV25-1 . . CASSLVGSSGNTIYF TGTGCCAGCTCCCTAGTTGGGTCCTCTGGAAACACCATATATTTT
TRBJ1-5 TRBV28 . . CASSPPFQSPLKPQHF TGTGCCAGCAGTCCCCCGTTCCAGTCTCCCCTTAAGCCCCAGCATTTT
TRBJ2-1 TRBV6-4 . TRBD2 CASSTSVSSSYNEQFF TGTGCCAGCAGCACTAGCGTATCAAGCTCCTACAATGAGCAGTTCTTC
TRBJ1-4 TRBV5-1 . TRBD1 CASSFTGASNEKLFF TGCGCCAGCAGCTTTACAGGGGCTTCTAATGAAAAACTGTTTTTT
TRBJ1-1 TRBV7-9 . . CASSSRQTNTEAFF TGTGCCAGCAGTTCCAGACAGACGAACACTGAAGCTTTCTTT
TRBJ1-2 TRBV15 . . CATSRTRTSYGYTF TGTGCCACCAGCAGAACACGCACCTCCTATGGCTACACCTTC
TRBJ2-7 TRBV4-3 . . CASSQQTIRSEQYF TGCGCCAGCAGCCAACAAACGATTCGCAGCGAGCAGTACTTC
TRBJ2-6 TRBV7-8 . TRBD1 CASSPRDRGSGANVLTF TGTGCCAGCAGCCCCCGGGACAGGGGCTCTGGGGCCAACGTCCTGACTTTC
TRBJ2-3 TRBV7-9 . . CASSLEPRVTDTQYF TGTGCCAGCAGCTTAGAGCCGCGAGTCACAGATACGCAGTATTTT
TRBJ1-1 TRBV7-9 . TRBD1 CASSLDPQGENTEAFF TGTGCCAGCAGCTTAGACCCTCAGGGGGAGAACACTGAAGCTTTCTTT
TRBJ1-3 TRBV11-1 . . CASSFDNGNTIYF TGTGCCAGCAGCTTTGACAATGGAAACACCATATATTTT
TRBJ2-2 TRBV5-4 . . CASSLGALNTGELFF TGTGCCAGCAGCTTGGGGGCCCTGAACACCGGGGAGCTGTTTTTT
TRBJ2-7 TRBV7-2 once . CASSIAGSPEEF TGTGCCAGCAGCATAGCCGGGAGCCCAGAGGAATTC
TRBJ2-1 TRBV6-1 . TRBD1 CASSRDRGPDEQFF TGTGCCAGCAGCCGGGACAGGGGGCCTGATGAGCAGTTCTTC
TRBJ2-1 TRBV7-9 once . CASSLDPHRVNEQFF TGTGCCAGCAGCCTAGATCCTCACAGGGTAAATGAGCAGTTCTTC
TRBJ2-7 TRBV7-2 . . CASSPELLTSYEQYF TGTGCCAGCAGCCCGGAGTTACTGACTTCTTACGAGCAGTACTTC
TRBJ2-5 TRBV11-2 . TRBD1 CASSFPRTGVSETQYF TGTGCCAGCAGCTTCCCACGGACAGGGGTCTCGGAGACCCAGTACTTC
TRBJ2-7 TRBV6-1 . TRBD2 CASSEISGSSYEQYF TGTGCCAGCAGTGAAATTAGCGGGAGCTCCTACGAGCAGTACTTC
TRBJ2-5 TRBV2 . TRBD2 CASNAGVGTQYF TGTGCCAGCAACGCGGGAGTGGGGACCCAGTACTTC
TRBJ2-1 TRBV11-2 . TRBD2 CASSVSPPTSGYNEQFF TGTGCCAGCAGCGTTAGCCCCCCAACTAGCGGATACAATGAGCAGTTCTTC
TRBJ2-7 TRBV14 . TRBD1 CASSPGTGVPEQYF TGTGCCAGCAGCCCCGGGACAGGGGTCCCCGAGCAGTACTTC
TRBJ2-2 TRBV5-1 . . CASSLEAGSTGELFF TGCGCCAGCAGCTTGGAGGCGGGAAGCACCGGGGAGCTGTTTTTT
TRBJ2-7 TRBV9 . TRBD2 CASSVDASGFYEQYF TGTGCCAGCAGCGTAGACGCTAGCGGATTCTACGAGCAGTACTTC
TRBJ2-3 TRBV5-4 . . CASSTNTRGSTDTQYF TGTGCCAGCAGCACCAATACTAGAGGTTCCACAGATACGCAGTATTTT